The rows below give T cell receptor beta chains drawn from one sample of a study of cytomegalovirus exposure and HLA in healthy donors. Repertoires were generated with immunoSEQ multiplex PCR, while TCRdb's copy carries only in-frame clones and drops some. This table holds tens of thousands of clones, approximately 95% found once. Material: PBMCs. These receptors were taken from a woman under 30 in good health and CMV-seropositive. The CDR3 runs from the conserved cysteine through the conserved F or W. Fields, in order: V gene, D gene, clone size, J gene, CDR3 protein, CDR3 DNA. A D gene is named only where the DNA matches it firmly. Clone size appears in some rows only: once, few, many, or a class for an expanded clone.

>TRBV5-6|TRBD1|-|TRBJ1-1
CASSLDTGQGHTEAFF
TGTGCCAGCAGCTTGGATACCGGACAGGGGCACACTGAAGCTTTCTTT
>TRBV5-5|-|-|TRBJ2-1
CASSFLGHEQFF
TGTGCCAGCAGCTTCCTTGGGCACGAGCAGTTCTTC
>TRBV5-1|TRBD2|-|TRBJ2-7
CASSPGLADYYEQYF
TGCGCCAGCAGCCCGGGACTAGCGGACTACTACGAGCAGTACTTC
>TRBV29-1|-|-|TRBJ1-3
CSVEGGGSGNTIYF
TGCAGCGTTGAAGGAGGGGGCTCTGGAAACACCATATATTTT
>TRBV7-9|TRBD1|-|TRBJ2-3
CASSPGTGGASDTQYF
TGTGCCAGCAGCCCAGGGACAGGGGGCGCGTCTGATACGCAGTATTTT
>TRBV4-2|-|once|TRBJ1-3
CASSQGVGSSGNTIYF
TGTGCCAGCAGCCAAGGAGTTGGGAGCTCTGGAAACACCATATATTTT
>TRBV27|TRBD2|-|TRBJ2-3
CASSLLAGASTDTQYF
TGTGCCAGCAGTCTTCTAGCGGGAGCGAGCACAGATACGCAGTATTTT
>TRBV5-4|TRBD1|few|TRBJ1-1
CASSSYRGFMNTEAFF
TGTGCCAGCAGCTCATACAGGGGGTTCATGAACACTGAAGCTTTCTTT
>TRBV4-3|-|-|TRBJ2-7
CASSQTHRARNEQYF
TGCGCCAGCAGCCAAACACACAGGGCAAGGAACGAGCAGTACTTC
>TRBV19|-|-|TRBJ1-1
CASRGGIGWGTEAFF
TGTGCCAGTCGGGGGGGAATCGGCTGGGGCACTGAAGCTTTCTTT
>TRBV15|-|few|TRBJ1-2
CATSRVGLPWGESGGYTF
TGTGCCACCAGCAGAGTCGGTCTCCCATGGGGGGAATCAGGTGGCTACACCTTC
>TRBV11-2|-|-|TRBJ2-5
CASSSSLGRGALLETQYF
TGTGCCAGCAGCAGTTCCCTTGGGAGGGGGGCATTATTAGAGACCCAGTACTTC
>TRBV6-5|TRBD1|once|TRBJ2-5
CASSSGQGEVTQYF
TGTGCCAGCAGTTCGGGACAGGGGGAGGTGACCCAGTACTTC
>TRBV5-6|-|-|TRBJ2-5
CASSLSRETQYF
TGTGCCAGCAGCTTGTCCCGGGAGACCCAGTACTTC
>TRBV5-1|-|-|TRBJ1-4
CASSLGPVEEKLFF
TGCGCCAGCAGCTTGGGCCCGGTGGAGGAAAAACTGTTTTTT
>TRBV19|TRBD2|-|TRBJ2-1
CASSIAPRTSGAYNEQFF
TGTGCCAGTAGTATAGCCCCACGGACTAGCGGAGCCTACAATGAGCAGTTCTTC
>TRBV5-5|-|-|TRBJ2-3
CASSFLASTDTQYF
TGTGCCAGCAGCTTCTTAGCTAGCACAGATACGCAGTATTTT
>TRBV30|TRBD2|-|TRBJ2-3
CAWSVGLAGADTQYF
TGTGCCTGGAGTGTAGGCCTAGCGGGAGCAGATACGCAGTATTTT
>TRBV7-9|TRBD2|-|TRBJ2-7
CASSPSSGGYEQYF
TGTGCCAGCAGCCCCTCTAGCGGAGGTTACGAGCAGTACTTC
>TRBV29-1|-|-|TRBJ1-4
CSVGAQENEKLFF
TGCAGCGTTGGTGCGCAAGAAAATGAAAAACTGTTTTTT
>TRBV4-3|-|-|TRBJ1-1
CASSQERAVNTEAFF
TGCGCCAGCAGCCAAGAGCGTGCGGTGAACACTGAAGCTTTCTTT
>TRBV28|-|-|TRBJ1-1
CASSFVVSMNTEAFF
TGTGCCAGCAGTTTCGTGGTTAGTATGAACACTGAAGCTTTCTTT
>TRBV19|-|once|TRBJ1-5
CASSTFGTSNQPQHF
TGTGCCAGTAGTACGTTTGGTACAAGCAATCAGCCCCAGCATTTT
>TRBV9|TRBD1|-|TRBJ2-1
CASSRHGQGVNEQFF
TGTGCCAGCAGCAGGCATGGACAGGGTGTTAATGAGCAGTTCTTC
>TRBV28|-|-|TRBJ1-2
CASSLSEYSYTF
TGTGCCAGCAGTTTATCCGAATACAGCTACACCTTC
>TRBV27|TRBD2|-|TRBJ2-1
CASSLSGGSINEQFF
TGTGCCAGCAGTTTATCAGGCGGGAGCATCAATGAGCAGTTCTTC
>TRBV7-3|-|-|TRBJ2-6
CASSVQVSGANVLTF
TGTGCCAGCAGCGTACAAGTCTCTGGGGCCAACGTCCTGACTTTC
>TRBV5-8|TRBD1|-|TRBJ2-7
CASSDGTGGDEQYF
TGTGCCAGCAGCGATGGGACAGGGGGCGACGAGCAGTACTTC
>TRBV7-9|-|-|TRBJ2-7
CASSDKTHEQYF
TGTGCCAGCAGCGATAAAACACACGAGCAGTACTTC
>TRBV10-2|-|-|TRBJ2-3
CASSLYSDTQYF
TGCGCCAGCAGCCTTTACTCGGATACGCAGTATTTT
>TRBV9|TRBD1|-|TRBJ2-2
CASRRDRWPGELFF
TGTGCCAGCAGGAGGGACAGGTGGCCCGGGGAGCTGTTTTTT
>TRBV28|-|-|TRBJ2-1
CASSLSLNQAYNEQFF
TGTGCCAGCAGTTTATCCTTAAACCAGGCCTACAATGAGCAGTTCTTC
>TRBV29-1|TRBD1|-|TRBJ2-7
CSVGTGGEQYF
TGCAGCGTTGGGACAGGGGGCGAGCAGTACTTC
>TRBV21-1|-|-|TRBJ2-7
CASSRQPSGRLEQYF
TGTGCCAGCAGCCGACAGCCTAGCGGGAGGCTCGAGCAGTACTTC
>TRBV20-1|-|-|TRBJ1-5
CSAKRDQPQHF
TGCAGTGCCAAACGCGATCAGCCCCAGCATTTT
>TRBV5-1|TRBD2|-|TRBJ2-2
CASSLALREGWRELFF
TGCGCCAGCAGCTTGGCTCTGCGGGAGGGATGGCGTGAGCTGTTTTTT
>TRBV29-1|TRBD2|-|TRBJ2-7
CSVETRLAGGPGEQYF
TGCAGCGTTGAGACAAGACTAGCGGGAGGGCCTGGGGAGCAGTACTTC
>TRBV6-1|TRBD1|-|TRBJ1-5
CASSGTGGASNQPQHF
TGTGCCAGCAGTGGTACAGGGGGGGCGAGCAATCAGCCCCAGCATTTT
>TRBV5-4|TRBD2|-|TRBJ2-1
CASSWKLAGRPNEQFF
TGTGCCAGCAGCTGGAAACTAGCGGGTCGCCCCAATGAGCAGTTCTTC
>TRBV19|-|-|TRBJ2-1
CASSKIGDIYNEQFF
TGTGCCAGTAGTAAGATCGGGGATATCTACAATGAGCAGTTCTTC
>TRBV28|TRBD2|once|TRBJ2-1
CASSYPPSGSYNEQFF
TGTGCCAGCAGTTACCCACCTAGCGGGTCTTACAATGAGCAGTTCTTC
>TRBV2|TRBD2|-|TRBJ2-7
CASSKSGGPIYEQYF
TGTGCCAGCAGCAAGAGCGGGGGCCCCATCTACGAGCAGTACTTC
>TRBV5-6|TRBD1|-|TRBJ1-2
CASSRGQGGPGYTF
TGTGCCAGCAGCCGAGGACAGGGGGGTCCGGGCTACACCTTC
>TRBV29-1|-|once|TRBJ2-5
CSVLSGTQYF
TGCAGCGTGCTTAGCGGGACCCAGTACTTC
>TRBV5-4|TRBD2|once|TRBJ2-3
CASSVDGGAPDTQYF
TGTGCCAGCAGCGTGGACGGGGGGGCCCCCGATACGCAGTATTTT
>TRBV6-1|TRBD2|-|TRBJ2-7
CASSEGGLAGANEQYF
TGTGCCAGCAGTGAGGGGGGACTAGCGGGAGCAAACGAGCAGTACTTC
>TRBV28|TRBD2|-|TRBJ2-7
CASTIQGTTTYEQYF
TGTGCCAGCACCATCCAAGGGACTACAACCTACGAGCAGTACTTC
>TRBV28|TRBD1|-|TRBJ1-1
CASINRGNTEAFF
TGTGCCAGCATCAACAGGGGGAACACTGAAGCTTTCTTT
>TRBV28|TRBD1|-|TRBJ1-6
CASSFGGGLNSPLHF
TGTGCCAGCAGTTTTGGAGGGGGCCTGAATTCACCCCTCCACTTT
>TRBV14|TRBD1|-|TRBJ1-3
CASSVTGVSGNTIYF
TGTGCCAGCAGCGTTACAGGGGTCTCTGGAAACACCATATATTTT
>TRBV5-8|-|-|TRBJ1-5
CASRINSFYSNQPQHF
TGTGCCAGCAGGATTAACAGCTTTTATAGCAATCAGCCCCAGCATTTT
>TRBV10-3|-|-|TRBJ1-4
CAISGSPPGTTNEKLFF
TGTGCCATCAGTGGGTCCCCTCCCGGTACAACTAATGAAAAACTGTTTTTT
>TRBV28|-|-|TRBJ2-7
CASSLGLATYYEQYF
TGTGCCAGCAGTTTAGGGCTAGCCACCTACTACGAGCAGTACTTC
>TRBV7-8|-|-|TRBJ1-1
CASSLESAEAFF
TGTGCCAGCAGCTTAGAATCCGCTGAAGCTTTCTTT